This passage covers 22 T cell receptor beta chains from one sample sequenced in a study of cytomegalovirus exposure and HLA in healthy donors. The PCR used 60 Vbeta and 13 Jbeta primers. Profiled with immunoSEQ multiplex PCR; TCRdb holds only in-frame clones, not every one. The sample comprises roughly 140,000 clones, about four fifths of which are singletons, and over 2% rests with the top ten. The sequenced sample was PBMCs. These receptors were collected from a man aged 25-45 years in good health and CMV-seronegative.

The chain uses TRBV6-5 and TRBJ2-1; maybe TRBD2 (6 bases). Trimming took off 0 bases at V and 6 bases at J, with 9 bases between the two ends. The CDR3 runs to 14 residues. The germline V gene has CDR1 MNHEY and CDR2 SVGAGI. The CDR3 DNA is TGTGCCAGCAGTTACTCTTTCGGGAGCAATGAGCAGTTCTTC. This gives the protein CASSYSFGSNEQFF.

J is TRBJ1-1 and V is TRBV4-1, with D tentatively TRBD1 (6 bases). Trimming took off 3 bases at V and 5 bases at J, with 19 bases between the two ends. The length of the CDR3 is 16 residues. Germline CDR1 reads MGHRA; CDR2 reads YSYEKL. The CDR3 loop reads CASSQQVEGGRTEAFF. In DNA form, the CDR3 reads TGCGCCAGCAGCCAGCAGGTGGAAGGGGGAAGGACTGAAGCTTTCTTT.

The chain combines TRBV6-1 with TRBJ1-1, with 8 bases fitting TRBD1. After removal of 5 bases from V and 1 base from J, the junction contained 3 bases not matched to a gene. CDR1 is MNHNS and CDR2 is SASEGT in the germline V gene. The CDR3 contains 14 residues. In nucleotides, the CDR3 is TGTGCCAGCAGTTGGGACAGGACGAACACTGAAGCTTTCTTT. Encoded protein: CASSWDRTNTEAFF.

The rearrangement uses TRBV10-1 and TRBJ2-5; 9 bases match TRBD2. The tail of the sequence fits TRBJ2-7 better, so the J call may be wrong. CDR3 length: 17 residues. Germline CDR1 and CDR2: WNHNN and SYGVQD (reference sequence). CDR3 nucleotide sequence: TGCGCCAGCAATCTAGGAATTGGCGGGAGGGCTCCCTACGAGCAGTACTTC. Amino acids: CASNLGIGGRAPYEQYF.

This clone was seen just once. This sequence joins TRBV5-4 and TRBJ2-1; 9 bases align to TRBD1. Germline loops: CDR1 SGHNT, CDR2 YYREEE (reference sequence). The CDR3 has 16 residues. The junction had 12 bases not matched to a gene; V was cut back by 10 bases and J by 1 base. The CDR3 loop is CACAKWDRVSYNEQFF. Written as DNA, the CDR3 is TGTGCCTGCGCTAAATGGGACAGGGTGTCCTACAATGAGCAGTTCTTC.

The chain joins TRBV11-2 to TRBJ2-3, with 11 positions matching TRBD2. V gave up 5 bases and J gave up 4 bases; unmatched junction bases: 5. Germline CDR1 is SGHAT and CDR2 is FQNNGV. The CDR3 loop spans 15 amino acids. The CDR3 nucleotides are TGTGCCAGCAGCAGACTAGCGGGGTCGGCAGATACGCAGTATTTT. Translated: CASSRLAGSADTQYF.

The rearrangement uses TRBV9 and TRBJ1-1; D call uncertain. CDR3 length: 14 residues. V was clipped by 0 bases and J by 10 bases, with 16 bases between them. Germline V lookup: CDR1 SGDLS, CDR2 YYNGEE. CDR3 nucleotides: TGTGCCAGCAGCGTAGGAGGGCAGGAAAGTCTAGCTTTCTTT. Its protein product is CASSVGGQESLAFF.

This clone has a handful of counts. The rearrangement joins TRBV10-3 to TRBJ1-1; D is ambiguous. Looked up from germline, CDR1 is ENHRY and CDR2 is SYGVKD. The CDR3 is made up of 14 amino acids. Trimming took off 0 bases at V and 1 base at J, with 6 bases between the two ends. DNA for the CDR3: TGTGCCATCAGTGAGTCCGGTCAGAACACTGAAGCTTTCTTT. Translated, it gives CAISESGQNTEAFF.

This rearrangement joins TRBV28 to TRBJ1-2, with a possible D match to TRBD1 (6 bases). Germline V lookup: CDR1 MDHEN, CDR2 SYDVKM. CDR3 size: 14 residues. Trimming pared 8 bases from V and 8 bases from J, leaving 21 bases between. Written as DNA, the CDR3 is TGTGCCAGCCTTCGGTTCAGTGGGGGGGGCGGCTACACCTTC. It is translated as CASLRFSGGGGYTF.

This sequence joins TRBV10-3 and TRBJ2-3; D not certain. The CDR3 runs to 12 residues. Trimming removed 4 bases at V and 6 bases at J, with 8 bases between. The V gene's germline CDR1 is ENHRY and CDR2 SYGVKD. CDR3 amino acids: CAISALSDTQYF. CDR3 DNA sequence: TGTGCCATCAGTGCCCTCTCGGATACGCAGTATTTT.

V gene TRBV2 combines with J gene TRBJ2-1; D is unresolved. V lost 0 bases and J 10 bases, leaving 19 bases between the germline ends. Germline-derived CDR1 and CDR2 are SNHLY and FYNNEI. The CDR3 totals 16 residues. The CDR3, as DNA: TGTGCCAGCAGTGAAGCCCTCCCACCGGTGGTGGAGGAGCAGTTCTTC. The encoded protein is CASSEALPPVVEEQFF.

The CDR3 DNA reads as TGTGCCAGCAGTTATAGCGGGAGGGATGGTGTGGAGACCCAGTACTTC. Translation gives CASSYSGRDGVETQYF. This chain joins TRBV28 and TRBJ2-5, with TRBD2 matching 11 bases. Germline CDR1 is MDHEN and CDR2 is SYDVKM. V was pared by 4 bases and J by 5 bases, with 9 bases of the junction left unmatched. This CDR3 has 16 residues.

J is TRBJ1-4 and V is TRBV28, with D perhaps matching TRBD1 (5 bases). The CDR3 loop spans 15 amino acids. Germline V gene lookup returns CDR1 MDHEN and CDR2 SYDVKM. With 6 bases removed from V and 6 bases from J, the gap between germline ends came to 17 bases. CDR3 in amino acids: CASRSRTLAYEKLFF. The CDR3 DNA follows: TGTGCCAGCAGATCCCGGACACTCGCCTATGAAAAACTGTTTTTT.

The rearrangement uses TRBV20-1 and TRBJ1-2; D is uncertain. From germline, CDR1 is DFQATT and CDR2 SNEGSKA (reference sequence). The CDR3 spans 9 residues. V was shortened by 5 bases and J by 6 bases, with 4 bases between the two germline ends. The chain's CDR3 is CSAGHGYTF. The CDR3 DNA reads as TGCAGTGCTGGGCATGGCTACACCTTC.

The CDR3: CASSQVPGSDTQYF. The CDR3 DNA follows: TGCGCCAGCAGCCAAGTACCGGGTTCCGATACGCAGTATTTT. The J gene is TRBJ2-3, the V gene TRBV5-1; D is unresolved. Germline V gives CDR1 SGHRS, CDR2 YFSETQ. V was shortened by 4 bases and J by 6 bases, with 15 bases between the two germline ends. This CDR3 has 14 amino acids.

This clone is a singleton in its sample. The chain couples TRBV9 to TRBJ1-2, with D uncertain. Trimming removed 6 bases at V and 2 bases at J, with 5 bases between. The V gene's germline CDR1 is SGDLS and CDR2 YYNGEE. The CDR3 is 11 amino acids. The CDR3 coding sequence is TGTGCCAGCATGCGAAACTATGGCTACACCTTC. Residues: CASMRNYGYTF.

CDR3 coding DNA: TGTGCCAGCAGCCGTGGGTCTAGCGCAGATACGCAGTATTTT. Protein: CASSRGSSADTQYF. This sequence joins TRBV14 and TRBJ2-3, with a weak D call TRBD2 (6 bases). Germline CDR1 is SGHDN and CDR2 is FVKESK. V was clipped by 4 bases and J by 4 bases, with 12 bases between them. The CDR3 covers 14 residues. Full variable domain (missing parts from reference TRBV14 and TRBJ2-3): EAGVTQFPSHSVIEKGQTVTLRCDPISGHDNLYWYRRVMGKEIKFLLHFVKESKQDESGMPNNRFLAERTGGTYSTLKVQPAELEDSGVYFCASSRGSSADTQYFGPGTRLTVL.

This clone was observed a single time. This CDR3 reads CASSLEVAGANFYNEQFF. In nucleotides, the CDR3 is TGTGCCAGCAGCTTAGAAGTAGCGGGAGCTAATTTCTACAATGAGCAGTTCTTC. This chain links TRBV11-2 with TRBJ2-1; the match to TRBD2 covers 9 bases. Germline CDR1 is SGHAT and CDR2 is FQNNGV. The CDR3 extends over 18 amino acids. The junction had 9 bases not matched to a gene; V was cut back by 0 bases and J by 3 bases.

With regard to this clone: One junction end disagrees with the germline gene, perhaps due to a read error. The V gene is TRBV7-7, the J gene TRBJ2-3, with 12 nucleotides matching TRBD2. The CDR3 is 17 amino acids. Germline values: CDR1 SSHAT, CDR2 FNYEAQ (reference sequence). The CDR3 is CASSLGLAGSSTDTQYF. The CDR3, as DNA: TGTGCTAGCAGCTTAGGACTAGCGGGGAGTAGCACAGATACGCAGTATTTT.

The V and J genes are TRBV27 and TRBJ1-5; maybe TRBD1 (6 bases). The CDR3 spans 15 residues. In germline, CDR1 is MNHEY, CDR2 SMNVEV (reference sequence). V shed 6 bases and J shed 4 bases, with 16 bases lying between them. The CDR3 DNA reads TGTGCCAGCAGCCCCCGGCGGACAGAGAATCAGCCCCAGCATTTT. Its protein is CASSPRRTENQPQHF.

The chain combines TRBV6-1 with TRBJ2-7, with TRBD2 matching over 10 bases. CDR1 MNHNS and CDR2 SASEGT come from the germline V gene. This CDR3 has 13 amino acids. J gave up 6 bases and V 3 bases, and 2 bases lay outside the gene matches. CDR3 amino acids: CASSDSGRVEQYF. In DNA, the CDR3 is TGTGCCAGCAGTGACAGCGGGAGGGTCGAGCAGTACTTC.

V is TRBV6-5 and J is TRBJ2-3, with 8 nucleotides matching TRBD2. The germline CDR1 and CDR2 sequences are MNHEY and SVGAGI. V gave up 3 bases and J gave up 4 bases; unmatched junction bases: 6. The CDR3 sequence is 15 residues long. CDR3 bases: TGTGCCAGCAGTTATCTGGCGGGAGGCGCAGATACGCAGTATTTT. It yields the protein CASSYLAGGADTQYF.